The present T cell receptor beta chain was sequenced within a study of T cell clones after liver transplantation (dated by TCRdb to the late 2010s). Background on the whole study: The samples were obtained from ITN030ST, a randomized trial that attempted immunosuppression withdrawal within 2 years after liver transplantation. Tolerance meant complete immunosuppression withdrawal for at least one year without liver enzymes rising beyond twice the upper limit of normal. Third party-reactive TCRbeta sequences from pre-transplant MLRs were also identified as an antigen-independent comparator for donor-reactive sequences. Subjects received no induction therapy and standard immunosuppression until randomization at 12-24 months post-transplant. Of the 8 liver transplant recipients making up the studied cohort, 3 were classified as tolerant and 5 as non-tolerant. Donor-reactive T cell clones were identified by TCRbeta sequencing following a pre-transplant mixed lymphocyte reaction and were subsequently tracked in post-transplant blood. Three of the eight recipients were HCV-positive; the others were transplanted for non-autoimmune, non-viral indications. Blood samples were taken pre-transplant, pre-randomization before withdrawal, and post-randomization after full withdrawal or failed withdrawal. Overall results and qualifications from the work: The conclusions were considered preliminary, being limited by small, heterogeneous patient numbers and non-standardized post-transplant time points. Low numbers of available donor cells limited the measurable donor-reactive repertoire in a couple of subjects. Without allograft tissue specimens, donor-reactive T cells may have migrated into the graft rather than being deleted. Donor-reactive sequences decreased more than third party-reactive sequences, which suggests partial antigen-specific deletion that was not related to withdrawal success. When repertoire turnover was taken into account, detection of donor-reactive sequences was significantly reduced in 7 of 8 subjects for CD4 and in 8 of 8 subjects for CD8. In most of the 8 subjects, circulating donor-reactive CD4 TCRbeta sequences decreased significantly after transplant, regardless of tolerance or HCV status.

V and J are truncated by 5 bases and 5 bases respectively, leaving an intervening sequence of 22 bases. The germline V gene encodes CDR1 MNHEY and CDR2 SMNVEV (reference sequence). Counted from cysteine to phenylalanine, this CDR3 has 17 amino acids. Here the CDR3 DNA is all that survives: 51 bases in frame from base 1. Taken with the paper, the label for time point translates to: pre-transplant. Thawed unstimulated PBMCs were stained for CD3, CD4 and CD8 and FACS-sorted into CD3+CD4+ and CD3+CD8+ populations. Each of the 8 studied subjects was randomized to immunosuppression withdrawal. The Qiagen DNeasy Blood and Tissue Kit was used for genomic DNA isolation. A single count supports this clone. Its binding antigen is unknown. The sample holds no much larger clone one base away, and base qualities are not on file. High-throughput TCRbeta CDR3 sequencing of frozen genomic DNA was performed by immunoSEQ, with PCR amplification, mapping, bias correction and internal controls included. On the study's bioinformatics: Only productive rearrangements were retained, and each unique TCRbeta sequence was defined by its CDR3 nucleotide sequence together with its V and J gene. Donor-reactive sequences required at least 5-fold expansion in CFSE-low cells versus unstimulated pre-transplant cells and at least 0.01% frequency. Minimum frequency thresholds were set for each subject on the basis of the unstimulated sample with the lowest template count, so that a detection power of at least 90% was ensured. Jensen-Shannon divergence between the top 1000 TCRbeta sequences post-transplant and pre-transplant was used to measure repertoire turnover. Changes in detection of donor-reactive sequences were assessed with two-sided Fisher's exact tests. Held by TCRdb, this immuneACCESS table contains in-frame sequences only and omits some clones. Under half of the omission traces to an unresolved V gene where checked; the cause of the rest is unknown. D and trimming were read from the DNA, whereas the V and J calls and clone size are those reported in that table. This sample gives roughly 15,000 clones in total; approximately 91% of them show up just once. The top ten hold around 45% of the sample.

The rearranged chain carries TRBV27 and TRBJ2-1; the D region possibly corresponds to TRBD2 (6 bases align). The sequence came from a human donor who received a liver transplant. Sequencing used CD8+ T cells from blood, obtained before liver transplant. Here is the DNA: TGTGCCAGCAGTATCGGTCTCGGGCGGGACTTCGACAATGAGCAGTTCTTC. It translates to CASSIGLGRDFDNEQFF.